The rows below give T cell receptor beta chains drawn from one sample of a study of long-term antiretroviral therapy in people with HIV. The data were produced by immunoSEQ multiplex PCR, yet TCRdb's version contains in-frame clones alone and is incomplete. The sample shows fewer than 40,000 clones, over 70% of them seen only once. This specimen was unsorted PBMCs, taken 3.1 years after starting antiretroviral therapy. The receptors shown here come from a woman between 50 and 59 years old with HIV. Each CDR3 is given with its conserved first and last residue. The D gene is left open where the match is weak. The size entry is marked missing in some rows and otherwise reads once, few, many or a size class.

J: TRBJ2-3; size: few; V: TRBV27; length: 16; D: TRBD2; CDR3: CASSPRGGAPTATQYF; DNA: TGTGCCAGCAGTCCCCGGGGGGGGGCCCCCACAGCTACGCAGTATTTT
J: TRBJ2-7; size: NA; V: TRBV6-1; length: 15; D: NA; CDR3: CASSENEGGYYEQYF; DNA: TGTGCCAGCAGTGAAAACGAAGGTGGTTACTACGAGCAGTACTTC
J: TRBJ1-4; size: NA; V: TRBV12-5; length: 18; D: NA; CDR3: CASGLGSSRQGGTEKLFF; DNA: TGTGCTAGTGGTTTGGGTTCCTCCCGCCAGGGTGGTACGGAAAAACTGTTTTTT
J: TRBJ1-1; size: NA; V: TRBV30; length: 13; D: NA; CDR3: CAWEDQMNTEAFF; DNA: TGTGCCTGGGAGGACCAAATGAACACTGAAGCTTTCTTT
J: TRBJ1-2; size: few; V: TRBV19; length: 13; D: NA; CDR3: CASSMKRKDGYTF; DNA: TGTGCCAGTAGTATGAAAAGAAAGGATGGCTACACCTTC
J: TRBJ2-3; size: NA; V: TRBV7-9; length: 15; D: NA; CDR3: CASSRGEGGTDTQYF; DNA: TGTGCCAGCAGCCGCGGGGAAGGAGGCACAGATACGCAGTATTTT
J: TRBJ2-3; size: NA; V: TRBV27; length: 14; D: NA; CDR3: CASSDRQGTDTQYF; DNA: TGTGCCAGCAGTGACAGACAGGGCACAGATACGCAGTATTTT
J: TRBJ1-2; size: few; V: TRBV5-4; length: 16; D: TRBD1; CDR3: CASSYVNRGKSHGYTF; DNA: TGTGCCAGCAGCTATGTCAACAGGGGCAAGTCTCATGGCTACACCTTC
J: TRBJ2-7; size: few; V: TRBV27; length: 13; D: NA; CDR3: CASSPWAMDEQYF; DNA: TGTGCCAGCAGCCCGTGGGCGATGGACGAGCAGTACTTC
J: TRBJ1-2; size: NA; V: TRBV10-2; length: 15; D: NA; CDR3: CASRGEGLGSYGYTF; DNA: TGCGCCAGCAGGGGGGAAGGTTTGGGGAGCTATGGCTACACCTTC
J: TRBJ1-5; size: NA; V: TRBV10-2; length: 15; D: NA; CDR3: CARTRTQALNQPQHF; DNA: TGCGCCAGAACCAGAACACAGGCACTCAATCAGCCCCAGCATTTT
J: TRBJ1-3; size: NA; V: TRBV18; length: 14; D: NA; CDR3: CASSPLLKGNTIYF; DNA: TGTGCCAGCTCACCCCTTTTGAAAGGAAACACCATATATTTT
J: TRBJ1-1; size: NA; V: TRBV29-1; length: 12; D: TRBD1; CDR3: CSARQGSGEAFF; DNA: TGCAGCGCACGACAGGGGTCGGGTGAAGCTTTCTTT
J: TRBJ2-2; size: NA; V: TRBV7-9; length: 14; D: NA; CDR3: CASTFLVNTGELFF; DNA: TGTGCCAGCACCTTTTTGGTGAACACCGGGGAGCTGTTTTTT
J: TRBJ2-1; size: NA; V: TRBV7-9; length: 18; D: TRBD2; CDR3: CASSFRASGGAKLNEQFF; DNA: TGTGCCAGCAGCTTTCGGGCTAGCGGGGGGGCAAAGCTGAATGAGCAGTTCTTC
J: TRBJ1-4; size: NA; V: TRBV9; length: 17; D: NA; CDR3: CASSVGTAQRLGEKLFF; DNA: TGTGCCAGCAGCGTAGGCACAGCTCAACGGCTAGGTGAAAAACTGTTTTTT
J: TRBJ2-7; size: medium-sized; V: TRBV7-9; length: 12; D: NA; CDR3: CASSFGTDEQYF; DNA: TGTGCCAGCAGCTTCGGGACGGACGAGCAGTACTTC
J: TRBJ1-4; size: NA; V: TRBV30; length: 13; D: TRBD1; CDR3: CAWGTGENEKLFF; DNA: TGTGCCTGGGGAACAGGGGAGAATGAAAAACTGTTTTTT
J: TRBJ1-5; size: NA; V: TRBV23-1; length: 16; D: NA; CDR3: CASSQRGSRCNQPQHF; DNA: TGCGCCAGCAGTCAACGCGGGAGCAGGTGCAATCAGCCCCAGCATTTT
J: TRBJ2-3; size: NA; V: TRBV7-9; length: 18; D: TRBD1; CDR3: CASSSLIGQGVHGDTQYF; DNA: TGTGCCAGCAGCTCCCTAATCGGACAGGGGGTCCATGGTGACACGCAGTATTTT
J: TRBJ2-7; size: NA; V: TRBV4-1; length: 14; D: NA; CDR3: CASSEGLIIYEQYF; DNA: TGCGCCAGCAGCGAGGGACTGATTATCTACGAGCAGTACTTC
J: TRBJ2-3; size: NA; V: TRBV11-2; length: 13; D: NA; CDR3: CASSLATTDTQYF; DNA: TGTGCCAGCAGCTTGGCCACCACAGATACGCAGTATTTT
J: TRBJ2-3; size: NA; V: TRBV2; length: 14; D: NA; CDR3: CASSPLGVADTQYF; DNA: TGTGCCAGCAGCCCCCTAGGGGTCGCAGATACGCAGTATTTT
J: TRBJ2-1; size: once; V: TRBV9; length: 15; D: NA; CDR3: CASSAVGGPYNEQFF; DNA: TGTGCCAGCAGCGCGGTGGGGGGACCCTACAATGAGCAGTTCTTC
J: TRBJ2-1; size: NA; V: TRBV4-1; length: 16; D: TRBD2; CDR3: CASSHWTSGVQNEQFF; DNA: TGCGCCAGCAGCCATTGGACTAGCGGGGTCCAAAATGAGCAGTTCTTC
J: TRBJ1-5; size: NA; V: TRBV6-1; length: 13; D: NA; CDR3: CASREVANQPQHF; DNA: TGTGCCAGCAGAGAGGTTGCCAATCAGCCCCAGCATTTT
J: TRBJ1-2; size: few; V: TRBV5-4; length: 13; D: NA; CDR3: CASSWGVEPGYTF; DNA: TGTGCCAGCAGCTGGGGGGTTGAGCCGGGCTACACCTTC
J: TRBJ1-6; size: NA; V: TRBV6-5; length: 14; D: NA; CDR3: CATRNIMGNSPLHF; DNA: TGTGCCACCCGCAATATAATGGGGAATTCACCCCTCCACTTT
J: TRBJ1-5; size: NA; V: TRBV19; length: 15; D: NA; CDR3: CASSPVRVSNQPQHF; DNA: TGTGCCAGTAGTCCCGTGAGGGTTAGCAATCAGCCCCAGCATTTT
J: TRBJ1-2; size: NA; V: TRBV6-5; length: 13; D: TRBD1; CDR3: CASSYQGAVGYTF; DNA: TGTGCCAGCAGTTACCAGGGGGCGGTAGGCTACACCTTC
J: TRBJ2-1; size: NA; V: TRBV19; length: 16; D: NA; CDR3: CASSIGGGGSYNEQFF; DNA: TGTGCCAGTAGTATAGGAGGGGGGGGATCCTACAATGAGCAGTTCTTC
J: TRBJ2-5; size: NA; V: TRBV5-1; length: 16; D: TRBD1; CDR3: CASSLGVTGGPETQYF; DNA: TGCGCCAGCAGCTTGGGGGTGACAGGGGGCCCGGAGACCCAGTACTTC
J: TRBJ2-2; size: NA; V: TRBV6-5; length: 14; D: NA; CDR3: CASSPSGPTGELFF; DNA: TGTGCCAGCAGTCCCTCGGGGCCCACCGGGGAGCTGTTTTTT
J: TRBJ1-6; size: NA; V: TRBV5-6; length: 16; D: NA; CDR3: CASSLRGGTSNSPLHF; DNA: TGTGCCAGCAGCTTGAGAGGTGGGACAAGTAATTCACCCCTCCACTTT
J: TRBJ2-7; size: NA; V: TRBV5-8; length: 14; D: NA; CDR3: CASSLSLVSYEQYF; DNA: TGTGCCAGCAGCTTGTCCCTGGTATCCTACGAGCAGTACTTC
J: TRBJ1-1; size: few; V: TRBV6-5; length: 15; D: NA; CDR3: CATTSLSPVNTEAFF; DNA: TGTGCCACCACGAGTCTTAGCCCCGTGAACACTGAAGCTTTCTTT
J: TRBJ2-7; size: few; V: TRBV11-2; length: 15; D: NA; CDR3: CASSFVQRGAYEQYF; DNA: TGTGCCAGCAGCTTCGTCCAGAGGGGTGCCTACGAGCAGTACTTC
J: TRBJ1-6; size: NA; V: TRBV7-9; length: 14; D: NA; CDR3: CASSRQSYNSPLHF; DNA: TGTGCCAGCAGCCGACAGTCCTATAATTCACCCCTCCACTTT
J: TRBJ2-7; size: NA; V: TRBV19; length: 14; D: NA; CDR3: CASSGTSTSYEQYF; DNA: TGTGCCAGCTCCGGGACCTCAACCTCCTACGAGCAGTACTTC
J: TRBJ2-2; size: NA; V: TRBV5-1; length: 16; D: TRBD1; CDR3: CASSIDRTGYTGELFF; DNA: TGCGCCAGCAGCATAGATCGGACAGGGTACACCGGGGAGCTGTTTTTT
J: TRBJ2-1; size: NA; V: TRBV28; length: 16; D: TRBD2; CDR3: CASRASGGALYNEQFF; DNA: TGTGCCAGCAGGGCTAGCGGGGGGGCCCTCTACAATGAGCAGTTCTTC
J: TRBJ2-2; size: NA; V: TRBV5-6; length: 15; D: NA; CDR3: CASSLEDRRTGELFF; DNA: TGTGCCAGCAGCTTAGAGGACAGACGAACCGGGGAGCTGTTTTTT
J: TRBJ2-4; size: NA; V: TRBV5-1; length: 15; D: NA; CDR3: CASTQEGGKGNIQYF; DNA: TGCGCCAGCACCCAAGAGGGGGGGAAGGGAAACATTCAGTACTTC
J: TRBJ1-1; size: NA; V: TRBV7-9; length: 15; D: NA; CDR3: CASSLAAGTNTEAFF; DNA: TGTGCCAGCAGCTTGGCTGCGGGGACGAACACTGAAGCTTTCTTT
J: TRBJ1-1; size: NA; V: TRBV6-1; length: 15; D: TRBD1; CDR3: CASRLQGARVDEAFF; DNA: TGTGCCAGCAGACTACAGGGGGCGCGTGTGGATGAAGCTTTCTTT
J: TRBJ2-3; size: NA; V: TRBV20-1; length: 11; D: NA; CDR3: CSARDQYTQYF; DNA: TGCAGTGCTAGAGACCAATATACGCAGTATTTT
J: TRBJ2-5; size: few; V: TRBV7-9; length: 12; D: NA; CDR3: CASSSLQETQYF; DNA: TGTGCCAGCAGCTCCCTCCAAGAGACCCAGTACTTC
J: TRBJ2-3; size: once; V: TRBV2; length: 14; D: TRBD1; CDR3: CASEGAGRTDTQYF; DNA: TGTGCCAGTGAGGGGGCAGGACGCACAGATACGCAGTATTTT
J: TRBJ1-1; size: NA; V: TRBV19; length: 11; D: NA; CDR3: CASKVNTEAFF; DNA: TGTGCCAGTAAAGTGAACACTGAAGCTTTCTTT
J: TRBJ2-7; size: NA; V: TRBV27; length: 12; D: TRBD1; CDR3: CASSFRDREQYF; DNA: TGTGCCAGCAGTTTCCGGGACAGAGAGCAGTACTTC
J: TRBJ1-4; size: NA; V: TRBV6-5; length: 11; D: NA; CDR3: CASSREGKLFF; DNA: TGTGCCAGCAGCAGGGAGGGAAAACTGTTTTTT
J: TRBJ1-2; size: NA; V: TRBV5-1; length: 16; D: TRBD1; CDR3: CASSYTEGQGKYGYTF; DNA: TGCGCCAGCAGCTATACGGAAGGACAGGGTAAATATGGCTACACCTTC
J: TRBJ1-6; size: few; V: TRBV6-6; length: 15; D: NA; CDR3: CASSYSGGAGSPLHF; DNA: TGTGCCAGCAGTTACTCCGGGGGCGCAGGCTCACCCCTCCACTTT